The 27 T cell receptor beta chains below come from one sample, sequenced in a study of blood T cell repertoires in COVID-19. Libraries were prepared by immunoSEQ multiplex PCR; TCRdb keeps only in-frame clonotypes and omits some of them. The sample carries 210,000 or so clones, approximately 84% recorded once. Sequenced input: peripheral blood. Source of these receptors: a woman in her sixties or seventies with active or convalescent COVID-19.

The rearrangement joins TRBV18 to TRBJ1-1; the D gene is possibly TRBD1 (5 bases). Trimming removed 6 bases at V and 3 bases at J, with 17 bases between. Germline assignment: CDR1 KGHSH and CDR2 LQKENI. The CDR3 runs to 15 residues. The CDR3 protein is CASSAPGGFDTEAFF. DNA of the CDR3: TGTGCCAGCTCCGCGCCGGGGGGGTTCGACACTGAAGCTTTCTTT.

The chain uses TRBV7-6 and TRBJ2-2; 9 bases align to TRBD1. CDR1 is SGHVS and CDR2 is FNYEAQ in the germline V gene. With 5 bases clipped from V and 6 bases from J, the junction kept 13 bases outside the gene matches. This CDR3 is built from 17 residues. The CDR3 protein is CASSVNRDRVRAGELFF. CDR3 nucleotide sequence: TGTGCCAGCAGCGTGAACCGGGACAGGGTCAGGGCCGGGGAGCTGTTTTTT.

V gene TRBV15 combines with J gene TRBJ2-5; the D gene is possibly TRBD2 (6 bases). CDR1 is LNHNV and CDR2 is YYDKDF in the germline V gene (reference sequence). CDR3 length equals 15 residues. V was clipped by 3 bases and J by 3 bases, with 14 bases between them. CDR3 in amino acids: CATSSLSGMEETQYF. CDR3 nucleotides: TGTGCCACCAGCAGTCTTAGCGGTATGGAAGAGACCCAGTACTTC. Together with reference TRBV15 and TRBJ2-5, the CDR3 gives the full variable domain: DAMVIQNPRYQVTQFGKPVTLSCSQTLNHNVMYWYQQKSSQAPKLLFHYYDKDFNNEADTPDNFQSRRPNTSFCFLDIRSPGLGDTAMYLCATSSLSGMEETQYFGPGTRLLVL.

This chain uses TRBV6-5 with TRBJ1-5; a weak D match, TRBD1 (6 bases). Per the germline V gene, CDR1 is MNHEY and CDR2 is SVGAGI. The CDR3 runs to 15 residues. V was shortened by 7 bases and J by 5 bases, with 18 bases between the two germline ends. For the CDR3, the DNA is TGTGCCAGCAAACCAACAGGGCGCCGAGATCAGCCCCAGCATTTT. Its translation is CASKPTGRRDQPQHF.

The rearrangement links TRBV2 to TRBJ2-6, with TRBD1 identical over 9 bases. The V gene end was trimmed by 6 bases and the J gene end by 0 bases; junction bases not matched to a gene: 6. CDR1 is SNHLY, CDR2 FYNNEI, per germline. The CDR3 totals 17 residues. The CDR3 nucleotides read TGTGCCAGCAGAAGGCCGGGACAGGGCTCTGGGGCCAACGTCCTGACTTTC. Its protein product is CASRRPGQGSGANVLTF.

The chain is built from TRBV5-8 and TRBJ2-7, with a possible D match to TRBD2 (7 bases). Germline loops: CDR1 SGHTS, CDR2 YDEGEE. Deletions cut 5 bases from V and 2 bases from J, with 14 bases between. The CDR3 totals 14 residues. CDR3 nucleotides: TGTGCCAGCAGGTGGGGGCTAGCGGCCTACGAGCAGTACTTC. Its protein is CASRWGLAAYEQYF.

The chain combines TRBV7-3 with TRBJ2-1; 10 positions agree with TRBD2. Trimming cost V 5 bases and J 5 bases; bases outside gene matches: 6. CDR3 length: 15 residues. Germline V gene lookup returns CDR1 SGHTA and CDR2 FQGTGA. The CDR3 coding sequence is TGTGCCAGCAGCCGGTCAGGACTAGCGGACAATGAGCAGTTCTTC. Protein: CASSRSGLADNEQFF. The variable domain in full, with the rest retrieved from reference TRBV7-3 and TRBJ2-1, is GAGVSQTPSNKVTEKGKYVELRCDPISGHTALYWYRQSLGQGPEFLIYFQGTGAADDSGLPNDRFFAVRPEGSVSTLKIQRTERGDSAVYLCASSRSGLADNEQFFGPGTRLTVL.

This clone was observed a single time. The V gene is TRBV5-1, the J gene TRBJ1-4, with 7 positions matching TRBD1. CDR1 SGHRS and CDR2 YFSETQ come from the germline V gene. J was trimmed by 5 bases and V by 4 bases; bases with no gene match: 8. There are 15 residues in the CDR3. The CDR3 loop reads CASSGTGTENEKLFF. DNA for the CDR3: TGCGCCAGCAGCGGTACCGGGACAGAAAATGAAAAACTGTTTTTT.

The rearrangement links TRBV10-3 to TRBJ2-7, with TRBD1 matching 9 bases. Trimming cost V 6 bases and J 4 bases; bases outside gene matches: 7. Germline V gene sequence: CDR1 ENHRY, CDR2 SYGVKD. The CDR3 extends over 14 amino acids. The CDR3 spells CAISVGTGNYEQYF. The CDR3 DNA reads as TGTGCCATCAGCGTCGGGACAGGGAATTACGAGCAGTACTTC.

The V call is TRBV7-8, the J call TRBJ2-1; D might be TRBD1 (6 bases). Germline CDR1 SGHVS, CDR2 FQNEAQ. This CDR3 region has 14 residues. Trimming removed 2 bases at V and 7 bases at J, with 12 bases between. The CDR3 DNA follows: TGTGCCAGCAGCTTATACGAACAGGGAAATGAGCAGTTCTTC. This translates into CASSLYEQGNEQFF.

J is TRBJ1-6 and V is TRBV6-5, with TRBD1 identical over 8 bases. With V trimmed by 7 bases and J by 7 bases, 6 bases remained unmatched. Germline V gene lookup returns CDR1 MNHEY and CDR2 SVGAGI. This CDR3 region has 14 residues. The CDR3 coding sequence is TGTGCCAGCACCCTGGACAGGGCAAATTCACCCCTCCACTTT. As protein: CASTLDRANSPLHF.

This clone was counted at least ten times. The V call is TRBV2, the J call TRBJ1-6, with 7 positions matching TRBD1. The CDR3 is 15 residues long. The V and J ends lost 5 bases and 5 bases, in that order; junction bases with no gene match: 6. Germline assignment: CDR1 SNHLY and CDR2 FYNNEI. The CDR3 reads CASSWDRANNSPLHF. In DNA, the CDR3 is TGTGCCAGCAGTTGGGACAGAGCTAATAATTCACCCCTCCACTTT.

This clone has just one count. The chain has TRBV5-6 and TRBJ1-6, with a possible D match to TRBD1 (6 bases). There are 17 residues in the CDR3. The ends were cut back, 1 base at V and 0 bases at J, with 11 bases in the middle. Germline CDR1 reads SGHDT; CDR2 reads YYEEEE. CDR3 protein: CASSLTGSGSYNSPLHF. The CDR3 region has the DNA TGTGCCAGCAGCTTGACAGGGTCCGGCTCCTATAATTCACCCCTCCACTTT.

This clone was detected only once. The V and J genes are TRBV3-1 (or the pseudogene TRBV3-2) and TRBJ2-5, with 7 positions matching TRBD2. The CDR3 runs 14 residues. The trim removed 0 bases at V and 4 bases at J, leaving 2 bases unmatched. Germline assignment: CDR1 LGHDT and CDR2 YNNKEL (reference sequence). CDR3 DNA: TGTGCCAGCAGCCAAGAGTGGGAGGGAGAGACCCAGTACTTC. Residues: CASSQEWEGETQYF.

The chain is built from TRBV5-1 and TRBJ2-5; perhaps TRBD2 as D (6 bases). The length of the CDR3 is 14 residues. Germline values: CDR1 SGHRS, CDR2 YFSETQ. Trimming stripped 5 bases from V and 5 bases from J, with 16 bases between. The CDR3 DNA reads TGCGCCAGCAGTCAGCGGGCCCGAGGGGAGACCCAGTACTTC. It codes for CASSQRARGETQYF.

The chain combines TRBV6-5 with TRBJ2-3; TRBD1 matches 9 bases. V was pared by 6 bases and J by 3 bases, with 7 bases of the junction left unmatched. The CDR3 covers 15 residues. Germline-derived CDR1 and CDR2 are MNHEY and SVGAGI. CDR3 amino acids: CASSLGQGRTDTQYF. The CDR3 DNA reads as TGTGCCAGCAGCCTTGGACAGGGGAGGACAGATACGCAGTATTTT.

The chain combines TRBV4-2 with TRBJ2-1; 7 bases align to TRBD2. The germline CDR1 and CDR2 sequences are LGHNA and YNFKEQ. The CDR3 runs to 16 residues. V was clipped by 0 bases and J by 6 bases; unmatched bases: 8. CDR3 protein: CASSQDIGLVTNEQFF. The CDR3, as DNA: TGTGCCAGCAGCCAAGATATTGGACTAGTGACCAATGAGCAGTTCTTC.

This clone was observed a single time. This sequence joins TRBV5-6 and TRBJ2-3, with a possible D match to TRBD2 (5 bases). Between the trimmed V and J ends, which lost 4 bases and 4 bases, there was a span of 16 bases. CDR1 is SGHDT and CDR2 is YYEEEE in the germline V gene. The CDR3 length is 15 residues. The CDR3 sequence is CASSPWLGSADTQYF. Here the CDR3 DNA reads TGTGCCAGCAGCCCTTGGCTGGGGAGCGCAGATACGCAGTATTTT.

This clone was detected only once. The rearrangement links TRBV3-1 (or the pseudogene TRBV3-2) to TRBJ1-6; D is ambiguous. V lost 8 bases and J 0 bases, leaving 8 bases between the germline ends. Germline assignment: CDR1 LGHDT and CDR2 YNNKEL (reference sequence). The CDR3 covers 14 residues. The CDR3 region has the DNA TGTGCCAGCGGAGGGAGCTCCTATAATTCACCCCTCCACTTT. Translation gives CASGGSSYNSPLHF.

The chain has TRBV4-1 and TRBJ2-1, with 14 bases fitting TRBD2. The CDR3 spans 20 residues. Germline loops: CDR1 MGHRA, CDR2 YSYEKL. V shed 0 bases and J 7 bases; nucleotides not matched to a gene: 14. The CDR3: CASSQDRGTSGRLLVNEQFF. The CDR3 coding sequence is TGCGCCAGCAGCCAAGATCGAGGGACTAGCGGGAGATTGTTGGTTAATGAGCAGTTCTTC.

This chain connects TRBV19 to TRBJ2-1; D possibly corresponds to TRBD2 (5 bases). V dropped 8 bases and J dropped 7 bases, with 15 bases sitting between them. This CDR3 is 13 amino acids long. CDR1 LNHDA and CDR2 SQIVND come from the germline V gene (reference sequence). This chain's CDR3 is CASGGSPGNEQFF. The CDR3 DNA reads TGTGCCAGTGGAGGTTCCCCGGGGAATGAGCAGTTCTTC.

The J gene is TRBJ2-1, the V gene TRBV4-2, with D maybe TRBD2 (6 bases). The germline gives CDR1 LGHNA, CDR2 YNFKEQ. V lost 1 base and J 7 bases, leaving 17 bases between the germline ends. The length of the CDR3 is 16 residues. The CDR3 loop is CASSQGASGPLNEQFF. In DNA form, the CDR3 reads TGTGCCAGCAGCCAAGGAGCAAGCGGGCCTCTGAATGAGCAGTTCTTC.

This chain connects TRBV7-9 to TRBJ1-5; TRBD1 matches at 9 bases. Trimming took 1 base from V and 4 from J; bases not matched to a gene: 5. This CDR3 has 16 amino acids. The germline V gene has CDR1 SEHNR and CDR2 FQNEAQ (reference sequence). The CDR3 is CASSLGDRAANQPQHF. In DNA form, the CDR3 reads TGTGCCAGCAGCTTAGGGGACAGGGCTGCGAATCAGCCCCAGCATTTT.

CDR3 region: CASSSGLALSPNTGELFF. CDR3 sequence (DNA): TGTGCCAGCAGCTCGGGACTAGCGCTTTCCCCGAACACCGGGGAGCTGTTTTTT. The V and J genes are TRBV7-9 and TRBJ2-2, with 10 bases aligning to TRBD2. Germline trimming cut 4 bases from V and 0 bases from J; bases unmatched to any gene: 8. Germline values: CDR1 SEHNR, CDR2 FQNEAQ (reference sequence). The CDR3 runs to 18 residues.

V is TRBV29-1 and J is TRBJ2-7; 9 nucleotides match TRBD1. Trimming removed 4 bases from V and 4 bases from J; junction bases left unmatched: 5. This CDR3 is built from 13 residues. Germline CDR1 reads SQVTM; CDR2 reads ANQGSEA. This chain's CDR3 is CSVAGQGKYEQYF. The CDR3 region has the DNA TGCAGCGTTGCGGGACAGGGAAAATACGAGCAGTACTTC.

The gene calls are TRBV27 and TRBJ2-2; D is unresolved. From germline, CDR1 is MNHEY and CDR2 SMNVEV (reference sequence). V dropped 3 bases and J dropped 8 bases, with 19 bases sitting between them. CDR3 size: 16 residues. CDR3 bases: TGTGCCAGCAGTTTCCGCATCAAGGCTAGTGGGGGGGAGCTGTTTTTT. Protein: CASSFRIKASGGELFF.

This clone was observed once. The gene calls are TRBV6-1 and TRBJ2-2, with 15 bases that match TRBD2. Unmatched junction bases numbered 7, after V lost 4 bases and J lost 4 bases. CDR1 and CDR2 from the germline V gene are MNHNS and SASEGT. The CDR3 contains 18 residues. CDR3 nucleotides: TGTGCCAGCAGTGTTGGGACTAGCGGGAGGCCGTCCACCGGGGAGCTGTTTTTT. Protein: CASSVGTSGRPSTGELFF.